This T cell receptor (beta chain) derives from a study of blood T cell repertoires in COVID-19. Across the study: Italy, Spain and the United States were the sources of the convalescent and acute COVID-19 samples. From T cells, B-cell-depleted T cells, or PBMCs came the material, which was cDNA or gDNA.

After removal of 3 bases from V and 10 bases from J, the junction contained 6 bases not matched to a gene. CDR1 and CDR2 (germline): MGHRA, YSYEKL. CDR3 length equals 15 residues. Those enrolled in Seattle joined during active infection and were followed longitudinally afterward. Original processing methods: The assay estimated nucleated cells by amplifying reference gene primers. Data came from immunoSEQ multiplex PCR; TCRdb stores just in-frame clones and leaves some out. D and trimming come from the DNA, and the V and J calls and clone size come from that table. Of some 80,000 clones detected, just over 90% appear once; the ten largest clones hold 2% to 3%.

The receptor was derived from a man between 50 and 59 years old with COVID-19, enrolled during active disease. V and J are TRBV4-1 and TRBJ1-6, with 10 bases that match TRBD1. Sample: peripheral blood. CDR3 in amino acids: CASSHRDRGGSPLHF. CDR3 in DNA: TGCGCCAGCAGCCACCGGGACAGGGGAGGATCACCCCTCCACTTT.